Listed below are T cell receptor beta chains from one sample, sequenced in a study of beta chain features in type 1 diabetes. TCRdb's copy holds only in-frame clones and misses some; the assay was immunoSEQ multiplex PCR. The sample contains around 160,000 clones, under 60% of which appear only once. Sequencing used Tregs from blood. The receptor set was obtained from a man between 18 and 29 years old in good health. Each CDR3 is given with its conserved first and last residue. Each record gives: clone size, J gene, D gene, V gene, CDR3 protein, CDR3 DNA. A D gene is named only where the DNA matches it firmly. A clone size is listed for some rows: how often the clone was seen (once, few, many), or a class if it is expanded.

>.|TRBJ2-3|.|TRBV6-6
CASSWSAGLRTDTQYF
TGTGCCAGCAGTTGGTCAGCCGGACTACGCACAGATACGCAGTATTTT
>.|TRBJ1-2|.|TRBV25-1
CASSELGLYGYTF
TGTGCCAGCAGTGAACTGGGGCTCTATGGCTACACCTTC
>.|TRBJ1-1|.|TRBV18
CASSPPTVRTEAFF
TGTGCCAGCTCACCACCAACGGTCCGGACTGAAGCTTTCTTT
>once|TRBJ2-5|TRBD2|TRBV27
CASSGVSGGAETQYF
TGTGCCAGCAGTGGGGTGAGCGGGGGGGCAGAGACCCAGTACTTC
>.|TRBJ2-1|.|TRBV30
CAWSINTYNEQFF
TGTGCCTGGAGTATAAATACCTACAATGAGCAGTTCTTC
>.|TRBJ2-3|.|TRBV12-5
CASGLSVTDTQYF
TGTGCTAGTGGTTTGTCGGTGACAGATACGCAGTATTTT
>.|TRBJ2-5|TRBD2|TRBV27
CASSRGGGSHGTQYF
TGTGCCAGCTCCAGGGGCGGGGGGTCCCATGGGACCCAGTACTTC
>once|TRBJ2-4|TRBD2|TRBV28
CASSSPTGGGGDIQYF
TGTGCCAGCAGTTCCCCGACGGGAGGCGGGGGGGACATTCAGTACTTC
>.|TRBJ2-5|.|TRBV5-1
CASSLGRATGETQYF
TGCGCCAGCAGCTTGGGACGCGCGACCGGGGAGACCCAGTACTTC
>.|TRBJ2-5|TRBD1|TRBV5-1
CASKDRGQVEETQYF
TGCGCCAGCAAGGACAGGGGCCAAGTGGAAGAGACCCAGTACTTC
>.|TRBJ1-5|.|TRBV28
CASSSPSETQHF
TGTGCCAGCAGTTCCCCTAGTGAGACCCAGCATTTT
>once|TRBJ2-3|.|TRBV6-6
CASSYPQDTQYF
TGTGCCAGCAGTTACCCCCAAGATACGCAGTATTTT
>few|TRBJ2-5|.|TRBV19
CASRGLAVGETQYF
TGTGCCAGTAGGGGCCTGGCAGTGGGAGAGACCCAGTACTTC
>few|TRBJ1-1|.|TRBV29-1
CSVRGGGHEAFF
TGCAGCGTGCGGGGGGGAGGTCACGAAGCTTTCTTT
>.|TRBJ1-4|TRBD1|TRBV28
CASSFPRTGGSEKLFF
TGTGCCAGCAGTTTCCCAAGGACAGGGGGCAGTGAAAAACTGTTTTTT
>.|TRBJ1-1|.|TRBV9
CASAGVNTEAFF
TGTGCCAGCGCAGGGGTTAACACTGAAGCTTTCTTT
>.|TRBJ2-1|TRBD2|TRBV5-1
CASRPTSGPRNEQFF
TGCGCCAGCAGACCCACTAGCGGCCCCCGTAATGAGCAGTTCTTC
>.|TRBJ1-2|.|TRBV7-9
CASSTSANYGYTF
TGTGCCAGCAGCACGAGTGCTAACTATGGCTACACCTTC
>few|TRBJ1-2|TRBD1|TRBV10-3
CAISESLGTGGYGYTF
TGTGCCATCAGTGAGTCGCTCGGGACAGGGGGCTATGGCTACACCTTC
>few|TRBJ2-5|TRBD2|TRBV7-2
CASSQRGGGGAGETQYF
TGTGCCAGCAGCCAAAGGGGTGGCGGGGGGGCAGGAGAGACCCAGTACTTC
>.|TRBJ1-1|TRBD1|TRBV5-1
CASSLLLGTGRTEAFF
TGCGCCAGCAGCTTGTTACTCGGGACAGGGAGGACTGAAGCTTTCTTT
>.|TRBJ2-1|.|TRBV6-5
CASSPSRGEQFF
TGTGCCAGCAGTCCCAGCCGGGGTGAGCAGTTCTTC
>.|TRBJ2-3|TRBD2|TRBV7-2
CASSPLAGSRTDTQYF
TGTGCCAGCAGCCCCCTAGCGGGGTCTCGCACAGATACGCAGTATTTT
>.|TRBJ2-4|.|TRBV11-2
CASSTGLGRAKNIQYF
TGTGCCAGCAGCACCGGTCTGGGGCGCGCCAAAAACATTCAGTACTTC
>.|TRBJ1-6|.|TRBV7-2
CASGPQTFDNSPLHF
TGTGCCAGCGGTCCACAGACATTCGATAATTCACCCCTCCACTTT
>.|TRBJ2-2|TRBD2|TRBV10-3
CAISERVAGAGGELFF
TGTGCCATCAGTGAGCGGGTAGCGGGAGCCGGCGGGGAGCTGTTTTTT
>.|TRBJ1-1|TRBD1|TRBV7-2
CASSLGQGATEAFF
TGTGCCAGCAGCCTAGGACAGGGGGCCACTGAAGCTTTCTTT
>few|TRBJ2-1|TRBD1|TRBV7-3
CASSLTPGGNEQFF
TGTGCCAGCAGCTTAACGCCAGGGGGCAATGAGCAGTTCTTC
>.|TRBJ2-4|TRBD2|TRBV4-2
CASSQGTSGANIQYF
TGTGCCAGCAGCCAGGGGACTAGCGGGGCGAACATTCAGTACTTC
>.|TRBJ1-1|TRBD1|TRBV18
CASSPFPGQGVGNTEAFF
TGTGCCAGCTCACCTTTTCCCGGACAGGGGGTCGGGAACACTGAAGCTTTCTTT
>.|TRBJ2-2|.|TRBV6-1
CASTPQTTNTGELFF
TGTGCCAGCACCCCCCAGACTACGAACACCGGGGAGCTGTTTTTT
>.|TRBJ1-4|.|TRBV4-3
CASSQEILTTNEKLFF
TGCGCCAGCAGCCAAGAAATACTAACAACTAATGAAAAACTGTTTTTT
>.|TRBJ2-2|TRBD1|TRBV15
CATSRDGTGDTGELFF
TGTGCCACCAGCAGAGATGGGACAGGGGACACCGGGGAGCTGTTTTTT
>few|TRBJ2-7|.|TRBV14
CASSQTGYNEQYF
TGTGCCAGCAGCCAAACCGGGTACAACGAGCAGTACTTC
>few|TRBJ2-2|.|TRBV2
CASRSPLNTGELFF
TGTGCCAGCAGGAGTCCATTGAACACCGGGGAGCTGTTTTTT
>.|TRBJ1-1|TRBD1|TRBV6-6
CASSPQGATEAFF
TGTGCCAGCAGCCCACAGGGGGCAACTGAAGCTTTCTTT
>.|TRBJ1-1|.|TRBV6-5
CASSYIRGPAFF
TGTGCCAGCAGTTACATCAGGGGCCCAGCTTTCTTT
>.|TRBJ2-7|TRBD1|TRBV7-2
CASSRQGYDEQYF
TGTGCCAGCAGCCGACAGGGTTACGACGAGCAGTACTTC
>few|TRBJ1-1|.|TRBV19
CASSMALEDTEAFF
TGTGCCAGTAGTATGGCCTTGGAGGACACTGAAGCTTTCTTT
>.|TRBJ2-7|.|TRBV5-6
CASSLSRNEQYF
TGTGCCAGCAGCTTGTCTAGGAACGAGCAGTACTTC
>.|TRBJ2-7|TRBD2|TRBV7-9
CASSPRTSGLDEQYF
TGTGCCAGCAGCCCCCGGACTAGCGGGCTAGACGAGCAGTACTTC
>.|TRBJ2-5|.|TRBV7-2
CASSFARETQYF
TGTGCCAGCAGCTTTGCCAGGGAGACCCAGTACTTC
>.|TRBJ1-6|TRBD1|TRBV7-6
CASSKGGGSPLHF
TGTGCCAGCAGCAAAGGGGGCGGTTCACCCCTCCACTTT
>few|TRBJ2-3|.|TRBV7-9
CASSPFKTQRSTDTQYF
TGTGCCAGCAGCCCTTTCAAGACTCAGCGGTCAACAGATACGCAGTATTTT
>once|TRBJ2-2|TRBD1|TRBV4-1
CASSQAGGVNTGELFF
TGCGCCAGCAGCCAAGCAGGGGGCGTCAACACCGGGGAGCTGTTTTTT
>.|TRBJ2-1|.|TRBV5-1
CASSAGTNNEQFF
TGCGCCAGCAGCGCAGGGACAAACAATGAGCAGTTCTTC
>few|TRBJ2-3|.|TRBV5-1
CASSRWGGTDTQYF
TGCGCCAGCAGTCGATGGGGGGGCACAGATACGCAGTATTTT
>.|TRBJ2-3|.|TRBV14
CASSRAPFGGSTDTQYF
TGTGCCAGCAGCCGCGCCCCCTTCGGGGGTAGCACAGATACGCAGTATTTT
>few|TRBJ2-7|.|TRBV6-6
CASSSTDLYEQYF
TGTGCCAGCAGTTCGACAGACCTCTACGAGCAGTACTTC
>.|TRBJ1-2|.|TRBV18
CASSPGLDYGYTF
TGTGCCAGCTCACCAGGACTGGACTATGGCTACACCTTC
>.|TRBJ2-5|.|TRBV11-2
CASSPGLQETQYF
TGTGCCAGCAGCCCGGGGTTGCAAGAGACCCAGTACTTC
>few|TRBJ2-1|.|TRBV27
CASSPRLGPQFF
TGTGCCAGCAGTCCGCGACTAGGACCTCAGTTCTTC
>few|TRBJ2-1|TRBD2|TRBV5-1
CASRTGLAGNNEQFF
TGCGCCAGCAGGACGGGACTAGCGGGAAACAATGAGCAGTTCTTC
>.|TRBJ1-1|.|TRBV23-1
CASSHLGRPRQNTEAFF
TGCGCCAGCAGTCATTTGGGCCGTCCCCGCCAGAACACTGAAGCTTTCTTT
>once|TRBJ1-5|.|TRBV10-3
CAISEGSYSNQPQHF
TGTGCCATCAGTGAGGGGAGTTATAGCAATCAGCCCCAGCATTTT
>.|TRBJ1-2|TRBD1|TRBV7-3
CASSLSGQGANYGYTF
TGTGCCAGCAGCTTAAGTGGACAGGGGGCTAACTATGGCTACACCTTC
>.|TRBJ2-1|.|TRBV7-9
CASSLGRGSYNEQFF
TGTGCCAGCAGCTTAGGCAGGGGATCCTACAATGAGCAGTTCTTC